A single T cell receptor beta chain is shown here with its context. As yet, its antigen is unknown. This CDR3 is built from 15 residues. The V and J ends lost 2 bases and 5 bases, in that order; junction bases with no gene match: 7. Germline V lookup: CDR1 SGHTA, CDR2 FQGNSA. This sample is drawn from a study of T cells after yellow fever vaccination. Study findings and constraints: At approximately 95% for CD4 and 70% to 90% for CD8, most primary-vaccination clones showed up again after the booster. The CD4 and CD8 compartments had a small share of their clonotypes in common. Abundant contaminating clonotypes from the bulk population could appear in FACS-sorted repertoires.

TCRdb independently ran MiXCR on the 5' RACE reads; one entry per CDR3 protein. Of 450,000 to 650,000 distinct CDR3 sequences detected, roughly 14% appear once; the ten largest clones hold more than 13%. V is TRBV7-2 and J is TRBJ2-7; 9 bases line up with TRBD2. This receptor was obtained from a man aged 25-45 years who received the YFV17D yellow fever vaccine. Sequences were derived from PBMCs, sampled on the day of the yellow fever booster vaccination. In DNA, the CDR3 is TGTGCCAGCAGCTTACTTGGCGGGAGGGTACACGAGCAGTACTTC. It codes for CASSLLGGRVHEQYF.